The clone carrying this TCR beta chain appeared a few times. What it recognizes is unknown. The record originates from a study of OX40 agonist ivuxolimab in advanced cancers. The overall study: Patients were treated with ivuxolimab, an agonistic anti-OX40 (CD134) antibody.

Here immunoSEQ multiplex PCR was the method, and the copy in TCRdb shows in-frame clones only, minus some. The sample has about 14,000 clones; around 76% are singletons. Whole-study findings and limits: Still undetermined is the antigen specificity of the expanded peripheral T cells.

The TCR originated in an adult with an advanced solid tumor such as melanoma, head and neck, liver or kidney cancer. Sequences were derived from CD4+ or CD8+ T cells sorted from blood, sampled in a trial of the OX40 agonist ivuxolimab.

The CDR3 nucleotides read TGCAGCGTCCCGACAGGTCGTAGCGGGAGCTCCGGGGAGCTGTTTTTT. This translates into CSVPTGRSGSSGELFF. The genes are TRBV29-1 and TRBJ2-2, with 9 positions matching TRBD2. The V segment lost 6 bases and the J segment 6 bases; nucleotides outside the gene matches: 14. This CDR3 has 16 residues. Germline V gene data show CDR1 as SQVTM and CDR2 as ANQGSEA.